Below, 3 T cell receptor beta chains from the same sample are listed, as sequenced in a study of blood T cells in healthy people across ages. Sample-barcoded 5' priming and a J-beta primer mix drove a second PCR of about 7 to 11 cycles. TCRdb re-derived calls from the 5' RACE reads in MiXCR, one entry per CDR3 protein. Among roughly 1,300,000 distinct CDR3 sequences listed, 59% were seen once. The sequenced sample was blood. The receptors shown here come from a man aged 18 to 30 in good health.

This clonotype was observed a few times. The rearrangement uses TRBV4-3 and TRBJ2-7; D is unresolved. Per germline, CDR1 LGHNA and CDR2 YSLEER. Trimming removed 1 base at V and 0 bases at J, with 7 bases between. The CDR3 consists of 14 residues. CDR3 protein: CASSQALVSYEQYF. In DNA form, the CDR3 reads TGCGCCAGCAGCCAAGCCCTGGTCTCCTACGAGCAGTACTTC.

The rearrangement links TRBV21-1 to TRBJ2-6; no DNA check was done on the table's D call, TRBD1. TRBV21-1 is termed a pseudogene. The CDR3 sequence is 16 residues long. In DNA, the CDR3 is TGTGCCAGCAGCGCCCGGGACGGCTCTGGGGCCAACGTCCTGACTTTC. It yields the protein CASSARDGSGANVLTF.

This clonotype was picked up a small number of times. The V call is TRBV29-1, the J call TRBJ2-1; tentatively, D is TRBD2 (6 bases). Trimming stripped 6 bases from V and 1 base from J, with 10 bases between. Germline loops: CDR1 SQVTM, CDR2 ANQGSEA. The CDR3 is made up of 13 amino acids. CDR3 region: CSVGGKSYNEQFF. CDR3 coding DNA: TGCAGCGTGGGGGGAAAATCCTACAATGAGCAGTTCTTC.